This T cell receptor beta chain is drawn from a study of blood T cell repertoires in COVID-19. Background on the study: Sites in the United States, Italy and Spain provided acute and convalescent COVID-19 samples. PBMCs, B-cell-depleted T cells, or T cells provided the cDNA or gDNA that made up the material.

In the authors' methods: Scientists estimated how many nucleated cells there were by amplifying reference gene primers. Only in-frame clones appear in the TCRdb table, and some are missing; sequencing was by immunoSEQ multiplex PCR. Clone size and V and J calls were adopted from that table, with D and trimming inferred from the DNA. The profile shows some 150,000 clones, approximately 85% of them singletons. Germline assignment: CDR1 MDHEN and CDR2 SYDVKM. The junction had 5 bases not matched to a gene; V was cut back by 3 bases and J by 7 bases. The CDR3 is 14 amino acids. V is TRBV28 and J is TRBJ1-1; 10 bases fit TRBD1. This sequence was found in a man aged 35-49 years with acute or convalescent COVID-19. The specimen sequenced was peripheral blood. Here the CDR3 reads CASSFRGQGIEAFF. DNA for the CDR3: TGTGCCAGCAGTTTCAGGGGACAGGGGATTGAAGCTTTCTTT.